This TCR beta chain is drawn from a study of human T cells and chemical hapten exposure. General study findings and limits: TCRs exceeding a frequency of 1 in 1000 stayed unchanged under DPC sensitization.

This clonotype showed up just a few times. Its specificity is not known. This sample's time point: patch test 1, 2 weeks after DPC sensitization. The treatment was: therapeutic diphenylcyclopropenone sensitization with weekly scalp DPC. Total RNA was extracted from unfractionated whole blood. In the original workflow: Between about 20,000 and 690,600 TCRs appeared in each sample, and the median stood at roughly 100,000. TCRdb reprocessed the RACE reads with MiXCR, giving one entry per CDR3 protein. The V and J calls come from TCRdb's annotation, not from the publication. The table lists 150,000 to 200,000 distinct CDR3 sequences, 20% to 25% of them singletons. V shed 5 bases and J shed 7 bases, with 8 bases lying between them. The CDR3 has 12 residues. CDR1 is LNHDA and CDR2 is SQIVND in the germline V gene (reference sequence).

V usage is TRBV19 and J usage is TRBJ1-4; D perhaps matches TRBD1 (6 bases). Sequenced material: whole blood, taken in connection with sensitization to the hapten diphenylcyclopropenone (DPC). The TCR was taken from a woman aged 45-60 years with alopecia areata. Some clones in this sample may be carry-over from other donors' samples. CDR3 DNA: TGTGCCAGTAGTGGACAGCGTGAAAAACTGTTTTTT. It specifies CASSGQREKLFF.